The rows below give T cell receptor beta chains drawn from one sample of a study of Ad26.COV2.S vaccination and SARS-CoV-2 variants. Sequencing was performed with immunoSEQ multiplex PCR; in TCRdb, only in-frame clones are kept and a portion is missing. The top ten clones hold just over 2.5% of a sample with fewer than 500,000 clones, roughly 89% of them seen once. This sample comprised peripheral blood, obtained in a trial of Ad26.COV2.S vaccine versus placebo. The receptors were gathered from a person aged 18-65 years who received the Ad26.COV2.S COVID-19 vaccine or a placebo. Each CDR3 is given with its conserved first and last residue. The D gene is left open where the match is weak. The size of a clone is reported for some rows only, either as once, few or many, or as a class for expanded clones.

d_gene	v_gene	j_gene	abundance	len	CDR3aa	CDR3nt
TRBD1	TRBV4-3	TRBJ2-7	.	15	CASSQDRTGIHEQYF	TGCGCCAGCAGCCAAGATAGGACAGGGATCCACGAGCAGTACTTC
TRBD2	TRBV19	TRBJ2-7	once	17	CASSTPPLAGGRYEQYF	TGTGCCAGTAGTACCCCCCCTCTAGCGGGGGGACGCTACGAGCAGTACTTC
.	TRBV10-3	TRBJ1-5	.	12	CAISEPSQPQHF	TGTGCCATCAGTGAGCCGTCGCAGCCCCAGCATTTT
.	TRBV7-2	TRBJ1-3	.	14	CASSLDGSRDTIYF	TGTGCCAGCAGCTTAGACGGCAGTAGGGACACCATATATTTT
.	TRBV11-2	TRBJ2-2	.	16	CASSFGWVGVTGELFF	TGTGCCAGCAGCTTCGGGTGGGTTGGAGTCACCGGGGAGCTGTTTTTT
TRBD1	TRBV18	TRBJ1-1	.	15	CASSPIGTVDTEAFF	TGTGCCAGCTCACCAATCGGGACAGTAGACACTGAAGCTTTCTTT
.	TRBV3-1/TRBV3-2	TRBJ1-6	.	17	CASSQDTEGRDNSPLHF	TGTGCCAGCAGCCAAGATACGGAGGGGAGGGATAATTCACCCCTCCACTTT
.	TRBV4-1	TRBJ2-3	.	15	CASSQGGEGTDTQYF	TGCGCCAGCAGCCAAGGCGGGGAGGGCACAGATACGCAGTATTTT
.	TRBV5-1	TRBJ2-5	.	12	CASSPGVETQYF	TGCGCCAGCAGCCCTGGAGTCGAGACCCAGTACTTC
.	TRBV4-3	TRBJ1-4	.	16	CASSRVIAGFDEKLFF	TGCGCCAGCAGCCGCGTCATAGCAGGGTTTGATGAAAAACTGTTTTTT
TRBD2	TRBV10-3	TRBJ2-2	.	17	CAIRATSGVANTGELFF	TGTGCCATCAGAGCTACTAGCGGGGTTGCGAACACCGGGGAGCTGTTTTTT
.	TRBV6-1	TRBJ1-2	.	16	CASSEDPGRGEYGYTF	TGTGCCAGCAGTGAGGACCCCGGGAGGGGGGAGTATGGCTACACCTTC
.	TRBV5-1	TRBJ2-7	.	14	CASSSRSGFNEQYF	TGCGCCAGCAGCTCGCGATCTGGTTTCAACGAGCAGTACTTC
.	TRBV15	TRBJ1-4	.	16	CATSRDQPRVNEKLFF	TGTGCCACCAGCAGAGACCAACCAAGGGTTAATGAAAAACTGTTTTTT
.	TRBV12-3/TRBV12-4	TRBJ2-3	few	11	CASPRADTQYF	TGTGCCAGCCCCCGGGCAGATACGCAGTATTTT
.	TRBV18	TRBJ1-4	.	14	CASSVRRGDEKLFF	TGTGCCAGCTCAGTCCGAAGGGGAGATGAAAAACTGTTTTTT
TRBD1	TRBV4-3	TRBJ1-2	once	14	CASSQAGQGYGYTF	TGCGCCAGCAGCCAAGCAGGACAGGGGTATGGCTACACCTTC
.	TRBV27	TRBJ1-6	.	19	CASSLSWTLWGPYNSPLHF	TGTGCCAGCAGTTTATCGTGGACCCTCTGGGGGCCCTATAATTCACCCCTCCACTTT
.	TRBV5-1	TRBJ2-1	.	16	CASSLAEGGPGDEQFF	TGCGCCAGCAGCTTGGCCGAGGGGGGGCCAGGTGATGAGCAGTTCTTC
.	TRBV28	TRBJ1-5	.	12	CATHNLGQPQHF	TGTGCCACACATAATTTGGGACAGCCCCAGCATTTT
TRBD1	TRBV5-4	TRBJ2-7	.	14	CASSSDRGLHEQYF	TGTGCCAGCAGCTCGGACAGGGGGCTTCACGAGCAGTACTTC
.	TRBV5-4	TRBJ2-5	.	15	CASSGPGDLRETQYF	TGTGCCAGCAGCGGCCCAGGGGATTTGAGAGAGACCCAGTACTTC
.	TRBV7-9	TRBJ1-2	.	12	CASSPQTHGYTF	TGTGCCAGCAGCCCCCAGACCCATGGCTACACCTTC
.	TRBV3-1/TRBV3-2	TRBJ2-2	.	13	CASSQLSTGELFF	TGTGCCAGCAGCCAATTAAGTACCGGGGAGCTGTTTTTT
TRBD1	TRBV19	TRBJ1-1	.	15	CASSIGTGGLTEAFF	TGTGCCAGTAGTATAGGGACAGGGGGTCTCACTGAAGCTTTCTTT
.	TRBV6-5	TRBJ2-3	.	14	CASSTLPWVDTQYF	TGTGCCAGCAGCACACTTCCTTGGGTGGATACGCAGTATTTT
TRBD2	TRBV3-1/TRBV3-2	TRBJ2-7	few	17	CASSQRTSGGSTYEQYF	TGTGCCAGCAGCCAAAGGACTAGCGGGGGGTCCACCTACGAGCAGTACTTC
.	TRBV7-7	TRBJ2-3	.	16	CASSLVLRTSTDTQYF	TGTGCTAGCAGCTTAGTTCTCCGAACTAGCACAGATACGCAGTATTTT
.	TRBV4-2	TRBJ1-2	.	13	CASSHGQYYGYTF	TGTGCCAGCAGCCACGGACAGTACTATGGCTACACCTTC
.	TRBV24-1	TRBJ2-1	.	16	CATSDLLKGQTNEQFF	TGTGCCACCAGTGATTTGTTGAAGGGGCAGACTAATGAGCAGTTCTTC
.	TRBV18	TRBJ2-5	.	15	CASSPPSQHQETQYF	TGTGCCAGCTCACCACCTAGCCAACACCAAGAGACCCAGTACTTC
.	TRBV18	TRBJ2-2	.	15	CASSPIVRNTGELFF	TGTGCCAGCTCACCAATTGTCAGGAACACCGGGGAGCTGTTTTTT
.	TRBV29-1	TRBJ2-5	many	13	CSVGGRTQETQYF	TGCAGCGTTGGAGGACGGACCCAAGAGACCCAGTACTTC
TRBD2	TRBV19	TRBJ2-1	.	16	CASSTHPSGRDNEQFF	TGTGCCAGTAGTACCCACCCTAGCGGGAGGGACAATGAGCAGTTCTTC
.	TRBV5-1	TRBJ1-2	.	13	CASSLEGNYGYTF	TGCGCCAGCAGCTTGGAAGGGAACTATGGCTACACCTTC
.	TRBV7-2	TRBJ2-4	.	16	CASSLQGLLAKNIQYF	TGTGCCAGCAGCTTACAGGGACTCCTAGCCAAAAACATTCAGTACTTC
TRBD2	TRBV29-1	TRBJ2-3	.	15	CSVAPTSGSTDTQYF	TGCAGCGTTGCACCGACTAGCGGGAGCACAGATACGCAGTATTTT
TRBD1	TRBV3-1/TRBV3-2	TRBJ1-5	.	13	CASSAQGNQPQHF	TGTGCCAGCAGCGCACAGGGGAATCAGCCCCAGCATTTT
.	TRBV7-9	TRBJ1-5	.	12	CASSFGEQPQHF	TGTGCCAGCAGCTTCGGCGAGCAGCCCCAGCATTTT
TRBD1	TRBV3-1/TRBV3-2	TRBJ1-4	once	15	CASSSGTGGREKLFF	TGTGCCAGCAGCTCCGGGACAGGAGGGAGGGAAAAACTGTTTTTT